The source of this TCR beta chain is a study of CD8 T cells in ankylosing spondylitis. This clonotype turned up a few times. Its antigen is currently unknown. TCRdb re-called the 5' RACE reads through MiXCR, storing one row per CDR3 protein. The table shows 180,000 or so distinct CDR3 sequences, with roughly 12% occurring only once. Study-wide points: Ankylosing spondylitis blood appeared to be characterized by a TCR beta motif of roughly eight highly homologous variants.

This clonotype was sampled from a male donor with ankylosing spondylitis or in good health (not recorded which). Sequencing used blood, either unsorted or a sorted T cell fraction (not recorded which).

CDR3 residues: CASNQGPGELFF. The CDR3 DNA is TGTGCCAGCAATCAGGGGCCCGGGGAGCTGTTTTTT. The J gene is TRBJ2-2, the V gene TRBV11-3, with D perhaps matching TRBD1 (6 bases). Germline V CDR1 and CDR2: SGHNT, YENEEA. The CDR3 has 12 residues. Trimming cost V 7 bases and J 6 bases, with 9 bases left between them.